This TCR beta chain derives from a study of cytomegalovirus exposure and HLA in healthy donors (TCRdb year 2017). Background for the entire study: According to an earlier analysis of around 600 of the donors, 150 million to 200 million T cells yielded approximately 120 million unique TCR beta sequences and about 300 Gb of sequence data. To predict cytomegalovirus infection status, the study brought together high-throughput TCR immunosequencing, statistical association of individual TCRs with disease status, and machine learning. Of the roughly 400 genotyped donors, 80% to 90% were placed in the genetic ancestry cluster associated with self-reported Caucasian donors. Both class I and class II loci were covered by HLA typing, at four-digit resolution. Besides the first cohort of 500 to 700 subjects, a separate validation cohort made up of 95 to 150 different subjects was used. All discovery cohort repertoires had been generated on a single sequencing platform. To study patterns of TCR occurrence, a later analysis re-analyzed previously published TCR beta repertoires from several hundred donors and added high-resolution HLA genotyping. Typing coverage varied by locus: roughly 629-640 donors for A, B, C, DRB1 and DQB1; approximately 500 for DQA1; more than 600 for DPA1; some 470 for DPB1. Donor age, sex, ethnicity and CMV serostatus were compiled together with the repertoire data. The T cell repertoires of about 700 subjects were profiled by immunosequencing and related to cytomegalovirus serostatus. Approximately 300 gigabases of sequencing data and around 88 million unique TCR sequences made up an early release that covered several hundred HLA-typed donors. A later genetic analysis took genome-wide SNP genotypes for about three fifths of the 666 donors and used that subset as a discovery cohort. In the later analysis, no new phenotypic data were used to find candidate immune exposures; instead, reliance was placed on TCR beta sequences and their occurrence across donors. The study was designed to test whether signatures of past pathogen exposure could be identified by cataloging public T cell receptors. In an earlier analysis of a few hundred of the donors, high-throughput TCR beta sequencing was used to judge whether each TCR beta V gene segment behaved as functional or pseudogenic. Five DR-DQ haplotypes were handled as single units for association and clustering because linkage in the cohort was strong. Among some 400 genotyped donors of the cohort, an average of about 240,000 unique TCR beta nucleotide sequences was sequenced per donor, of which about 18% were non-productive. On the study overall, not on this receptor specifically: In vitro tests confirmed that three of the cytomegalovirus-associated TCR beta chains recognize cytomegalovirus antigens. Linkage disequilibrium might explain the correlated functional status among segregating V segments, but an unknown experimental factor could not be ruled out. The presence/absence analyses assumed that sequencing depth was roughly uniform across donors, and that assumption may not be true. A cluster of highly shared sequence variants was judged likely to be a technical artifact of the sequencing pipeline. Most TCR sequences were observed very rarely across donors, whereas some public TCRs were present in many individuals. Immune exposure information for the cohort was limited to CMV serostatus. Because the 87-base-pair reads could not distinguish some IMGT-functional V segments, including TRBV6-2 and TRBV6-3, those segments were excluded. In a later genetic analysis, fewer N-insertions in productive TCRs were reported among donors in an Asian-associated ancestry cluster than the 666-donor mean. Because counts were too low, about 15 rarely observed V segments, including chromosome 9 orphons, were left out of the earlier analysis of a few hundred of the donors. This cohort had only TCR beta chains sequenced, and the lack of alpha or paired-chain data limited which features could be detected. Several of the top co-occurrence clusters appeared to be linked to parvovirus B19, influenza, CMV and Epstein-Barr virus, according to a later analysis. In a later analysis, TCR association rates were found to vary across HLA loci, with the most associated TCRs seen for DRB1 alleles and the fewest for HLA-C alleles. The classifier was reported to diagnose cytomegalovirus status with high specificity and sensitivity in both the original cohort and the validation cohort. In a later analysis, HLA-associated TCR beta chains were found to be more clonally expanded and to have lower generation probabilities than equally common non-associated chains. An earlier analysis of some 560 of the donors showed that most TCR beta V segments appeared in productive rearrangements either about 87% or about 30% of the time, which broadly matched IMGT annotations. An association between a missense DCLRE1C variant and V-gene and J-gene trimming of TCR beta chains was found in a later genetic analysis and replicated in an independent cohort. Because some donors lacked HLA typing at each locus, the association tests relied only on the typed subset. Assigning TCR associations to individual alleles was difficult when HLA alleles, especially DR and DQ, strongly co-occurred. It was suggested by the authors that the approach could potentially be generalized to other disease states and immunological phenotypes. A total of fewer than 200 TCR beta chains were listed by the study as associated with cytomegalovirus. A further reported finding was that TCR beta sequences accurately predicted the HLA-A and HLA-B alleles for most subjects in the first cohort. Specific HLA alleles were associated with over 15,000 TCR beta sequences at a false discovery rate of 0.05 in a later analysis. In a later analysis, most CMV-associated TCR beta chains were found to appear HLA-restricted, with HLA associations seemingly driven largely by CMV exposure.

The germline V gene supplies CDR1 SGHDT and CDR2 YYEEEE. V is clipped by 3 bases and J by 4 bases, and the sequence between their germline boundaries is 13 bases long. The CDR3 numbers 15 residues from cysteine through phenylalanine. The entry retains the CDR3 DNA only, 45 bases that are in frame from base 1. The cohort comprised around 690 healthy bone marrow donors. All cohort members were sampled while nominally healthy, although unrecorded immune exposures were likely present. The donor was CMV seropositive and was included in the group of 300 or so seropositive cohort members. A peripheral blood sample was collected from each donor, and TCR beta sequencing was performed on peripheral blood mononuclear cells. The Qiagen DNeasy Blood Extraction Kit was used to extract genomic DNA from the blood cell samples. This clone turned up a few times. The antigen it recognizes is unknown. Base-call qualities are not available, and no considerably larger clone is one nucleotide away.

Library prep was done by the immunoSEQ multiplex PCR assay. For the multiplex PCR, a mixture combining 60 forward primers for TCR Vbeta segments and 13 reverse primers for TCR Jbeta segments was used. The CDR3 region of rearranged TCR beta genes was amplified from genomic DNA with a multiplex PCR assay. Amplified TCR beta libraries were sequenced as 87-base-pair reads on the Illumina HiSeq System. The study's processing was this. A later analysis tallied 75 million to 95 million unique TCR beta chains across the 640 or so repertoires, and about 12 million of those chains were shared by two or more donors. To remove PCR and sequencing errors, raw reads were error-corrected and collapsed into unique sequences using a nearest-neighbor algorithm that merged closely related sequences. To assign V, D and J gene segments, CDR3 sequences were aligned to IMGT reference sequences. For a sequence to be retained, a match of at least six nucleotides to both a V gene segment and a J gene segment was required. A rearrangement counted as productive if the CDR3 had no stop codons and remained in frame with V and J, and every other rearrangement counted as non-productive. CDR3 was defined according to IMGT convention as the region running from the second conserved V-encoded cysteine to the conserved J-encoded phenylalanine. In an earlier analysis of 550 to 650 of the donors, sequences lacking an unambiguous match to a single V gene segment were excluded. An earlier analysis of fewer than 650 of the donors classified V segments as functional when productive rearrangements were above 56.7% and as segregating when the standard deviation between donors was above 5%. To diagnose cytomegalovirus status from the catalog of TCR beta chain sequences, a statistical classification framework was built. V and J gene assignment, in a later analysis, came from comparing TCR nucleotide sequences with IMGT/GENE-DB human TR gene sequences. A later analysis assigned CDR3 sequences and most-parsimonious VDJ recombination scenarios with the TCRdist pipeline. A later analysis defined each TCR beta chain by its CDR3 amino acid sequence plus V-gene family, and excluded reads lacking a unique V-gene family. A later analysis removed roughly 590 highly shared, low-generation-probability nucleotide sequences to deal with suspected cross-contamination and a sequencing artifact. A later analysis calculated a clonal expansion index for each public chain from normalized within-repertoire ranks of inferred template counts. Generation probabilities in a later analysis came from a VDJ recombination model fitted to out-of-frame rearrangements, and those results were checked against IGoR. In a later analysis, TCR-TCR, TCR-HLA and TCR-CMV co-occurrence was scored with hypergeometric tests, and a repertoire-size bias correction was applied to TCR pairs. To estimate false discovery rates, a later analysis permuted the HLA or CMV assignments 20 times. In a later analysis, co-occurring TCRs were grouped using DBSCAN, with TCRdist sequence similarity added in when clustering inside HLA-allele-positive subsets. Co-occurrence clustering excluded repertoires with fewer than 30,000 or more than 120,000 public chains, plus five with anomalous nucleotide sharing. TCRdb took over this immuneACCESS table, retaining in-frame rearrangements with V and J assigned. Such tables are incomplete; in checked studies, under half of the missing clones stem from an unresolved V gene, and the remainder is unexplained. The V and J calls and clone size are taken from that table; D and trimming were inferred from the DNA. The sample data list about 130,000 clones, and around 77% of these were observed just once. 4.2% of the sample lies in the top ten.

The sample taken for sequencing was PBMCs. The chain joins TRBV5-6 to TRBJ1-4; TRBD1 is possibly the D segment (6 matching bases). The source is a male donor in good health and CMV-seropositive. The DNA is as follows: TGTGCCAGCAGCTGGCGGACAGACTATAATGAAAAACTGTTTTTT. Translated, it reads CASSWRTDYNEKLFF.